This T cell receptor (beta chain) comes out of a study of technical replicates of blood from a few donors. This table comes from immunoSEQ multiplex PCR, and its TCRdb copy is limited to in-frame clones, with some not included. This sample carries 60,000 to 85,000 clones, approximately 94% of them seen once, and the ten largest clones take 0.3% to 0.45%. The V and J ends lost 5 bases and 1 base, in that order; junction bases with no gene match: 6. The CDR3 is 16 amino acids. The germline V gene has CDR1 MNHEY and CDR2 SMNVEV (reference sequence). The chain joins TRBV27 to TRBJ2-3; 10 positions match TRBD1. Material for sequencing was T cells isolated from PBMCs. The sequence derives from a human donor in good health. The CDR3 reads CASSEYGTGGTDTQYF. DNA for the CDR3: TGTGCCAGCAGTGAGTACGGGACAGGGGGCACAGATACGCAGTATTTT.